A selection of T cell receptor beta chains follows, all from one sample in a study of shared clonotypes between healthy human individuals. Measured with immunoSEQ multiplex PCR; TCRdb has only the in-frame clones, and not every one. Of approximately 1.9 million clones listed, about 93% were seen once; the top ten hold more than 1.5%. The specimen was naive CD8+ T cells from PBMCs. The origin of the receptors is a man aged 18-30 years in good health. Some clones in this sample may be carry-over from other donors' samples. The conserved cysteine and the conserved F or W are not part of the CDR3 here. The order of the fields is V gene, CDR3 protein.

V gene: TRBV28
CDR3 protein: ASSLQGRGNEQY

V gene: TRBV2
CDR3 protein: ASSPDRAINIQY

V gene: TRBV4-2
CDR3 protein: ASSQASGGSYEQY

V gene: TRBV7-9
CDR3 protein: ASSPTTLVMGSYNEQF

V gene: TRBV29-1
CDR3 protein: SVQGQGRYTEAF

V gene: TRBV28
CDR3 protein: ASRARGTEQF

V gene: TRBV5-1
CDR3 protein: ASSFRTSGRDSYNEQF

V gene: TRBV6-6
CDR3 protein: ASSGDRSTDTQY

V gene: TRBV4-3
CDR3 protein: ASSQRRGGTDTQY

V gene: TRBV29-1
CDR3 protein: SGWTSPPWDEQF

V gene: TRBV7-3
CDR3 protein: ASSLTGGGTEAF

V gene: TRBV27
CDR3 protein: ATTGGSYNEQF

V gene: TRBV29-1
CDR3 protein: SVEDLTGPLTYNEQF